The entry that follows covers one T cell receptor beta chain sequence. Assay: immunoSEQ multiplex PCR; the TCRdb copy retains only in-frame clones and omits some. The sample includes 50,000 to 75,000 clones, approximately 84% seen only once; the top ten take about 5.1%. This record belongs to a study of blood T cell repertoires in COVID-19. Study summary: The United States, Italy and Spain were the sources of the acute and convalescent COVID-19 samples. PBMCs, B-cell-depleted T cells, or T cells provided the cDNA or gDNA that made up the material.

This CDR3 comprises 13 residues. Germline loops: CDR1 LGHNT, CDR2 FRNRAP. Losses at the gene ends were 7 bases for V and 8 bases for J; bases not matched to a gene: 7. Material: peripheral blood. This TCR was sampled from a man at least 80 years old in a cohort sampled during active COVID-19. J is TRBJ1-2 and V is TRBV12-5; TRBD1 agrees at 10 bases. The CDR3 region has the DNA TGTGCTAGTGCCTTAGACAGGGGGCAGGGCTACACCTTC. Protein: CASALDRGQGYTF.